The next 21 T cell receptor beta chains were all read from a single sample in a study of sequential checkpoint blockade in melanoma. Treatment indicated: randomized to nivolumab then ipilimumab (arm A) or the reverse (arm B). TCRdb's copy holds only in-frame clones and misses some; the assay was immunoSEQ multiplex PCR. The table records some 400 clones, 26% of them present only once. Sequenced here: tumor tissue (inferred from file names), sampled from a patient given nivolumab and ipilimumab in sequence. All receptors derive from a human donor with melanoma.

A few counts support this clone. The chain combines TRBV19 with TRBJ1-4; the D gene is possibly TRBD1 (6 bases). V lost 4 bases and J 4 bases, leaving 13 bases between the germline ends. CDR3 length equals 15 residues. Looked up from germline, CDR1 is LNHDA and CDR2 is SQIVND (reference sequence). In DNA form, the CDR3 reads TGTGCCAGTAGTACGGGACAAGTCTTTAATGAAAAACTGTTTTTT. It translates to CASSTGQVFNEKLFF.

The chain combines TRBV10-2 with TRBJ2-7; 8 positions match TRBD2. Per the germline V gene, CDR1 is WSHSY and CDR2 is SAAADI. V shed 0 bases and J 3 bases; nucleotides not matched to a gene: 7. The CDR3 length is 16 residues. CDR3 loop: CASSESVTSANYEQYF. CDR3 nucleotide sequence: TGCGCCAGCAGTGAGTCGGTGACTAGCGCGAACTACGAGCAGTACTTC.

The chain employs TRBV6-7 and TRBJ2-6; maybe TRBD2 (5 bases). TRBV6-7 is given ORF status, its function remaining uncertain. This CDR3 is 16 amino acids long. Trimming removed 5 bases at V and 0 bases at J, with 11 bases between. CDR3 DNA sequence: TGTGCCAGCAGTGCCCCCGGACTCTCTGGGGCCAACGTCCTGACTTTC. It is translated as CASSAPGLSGANVLTF.

The chain links TRBV19 to TRBJ1-2; tentative D call: TRBD1 (6 bases). CDR3 length: 12 amino acids. Germline V gene sequence: CDR1 LNHDA, CDR2 SQIVND (reference sequence). V lost 8 bases and J lost 4, with 11 bases in between. The CDR3 here is CASVDRTYGYTF. In nucleotides, the CDR3 is TGTGCCAGTGTTGACAGGACCTATGGCTACACCTTC.

This clone was recorded a few times. The chain combines TRBV28 with TRBJ1-3; 9 nucleotides align to TRBD1. V shed 5 bases and J 8 bases; nucleotides not matched to a gene: 7. This CDR3 comprises 14 residues. Germline CDR1 reads MDHEN; CDR2 reads SYDVKM. CDR3 bases: TGTGCCAGCAGTCCAGGGACAGGGATAGACACCATATATTTT. Translating gives CASSPGTGIDTIYF.

This chain connects TRBV9 to TRBJ1-4; the D gene is possibly TRBD1 (5 bases). Germline values: CDR1 SGDLS, CDR2 YYNGEE. The germline V and J ends were trimmed by 7 bases and 0 bases, with 16 bases remaining between them. The CDR3 is 16 residues long. In nucleotides, the CDR3 is TGTGCCAGCCAAGAACGGGACGGATCAACTAATGAAAAACTGTTTTTT. It is translated as CASQERDGSTNEKLFF.

The CDR3 reads CASSLGAGWYNEQFF. CDR3 sequence (DNA): TGTGCCAGCAGCTTGGGGGCGGGGTGGTACAATGAGCAGTTCTTC. The chain has TRBV11-3 and TRBJ2-1; D possibly matches TRBD1 or TRBD2 (6 bases each). Looked up from germline, CDR1 is SGHNT and CDR2 is YENEEA. Between the trimmed V and J ends, which lost 3 bases and 4 bases, there was a span of 13 bases. The CDR3 contains 15 residues.

The sample holds a few counts of this clone. V gene TRBV7-2 combines with J gene TRBJ1-1; D is uncertain. The CDR3 runs 13 residues. The V gene's germline CDR1 is SGHTA and CDR2 FQGNSA. The germline V and J ends were trimmed by 0 bases and 4 bases, with 6 bases remaining between them. CDR3 region: CASSLALTTEAFF. CDR3 nucleotide sequence: TGTGCCAGCAGCTTAGCCTTGACCACTGAAGCTTTCTTT.

V is TRBV11-3 and J is TRBJ2-3; 7 bases are shared with TRBD1. This CDR3 spans 15 amino acids. Trimming at V came to 3 bases and at J to 2 bases, leaving 5 bases not matched to a gene. Germline loops: CDR1 SGHNT, CDR2 YENEEA. DNA of the CDR3: TGTGCCAGCAGCTTGGGGACAGACCTCACAGATACGCAGTATTTT. Translating gives CASSLGTDLTDTQYF.

The V call is TRBV14, the J call TRBJ2-1; 9 bases line up with TRBD2. Germline V CDR1 and CDR2: SGHDN, FVKESK. V dropped 4 bases and J dropped 12; count of bases not matched to a gene: 16. This CDR3 has 16 residues. The CDR3 here is CASSPLLASGIWLQFF. The CDR3 nucleotides are TGTGCCAGCAGCCCCCTCTTGGCTAGCGGGATTTGGTTGCAGTTCTTC.

This clone showed up just a few times. The rearrangement uses TRBV11-3 and TRBJ1-3; the match to TRBD1 covers 7 bases. With V trimmed by 5 bases and J by 0 bases, 7 bases remained unmatched. Germline CDR1 SGHNT, CDR2 YENEEA. This CDR3 spans 16 amino acids. The CDR3 loop is CASSKGQPDSGNTIYF. The CDR3 bases are TGTGCCAGCAGCAAGGGACAGCCCGACTCTGGAAACACCATATATTTT.

The rearrangement uses TRBV29-1 and TRBJ2-7, with 9 bases fitting TRBD2. V shed 8 bases, J shed 6 bases, and the junction held 11 bases outside the gene matches. The germline CDR1 and CDR2 sequences are SQVTM and ANQGSEA. This CDR3 is 13 amino acids long. CDR3 bases: TGCAGCTATTCCGGGACTAGCAATAGCGAGCAGTACTTC. Encoded protein: CSYSGTSNSEQYF.

A few counts support this clone. V gene TRBV6-8 combines with J gene TRBJ2-1, with 12 bases fitting TRBD2. Germline V gene data show CDR1 as MNHGY and CDR2 as SAAAGT. The CDR3 sequence is 15 residues long. The V and J ends lost 2 bases and 4 bases, in that order; junction bases with no gene match: 0. CDR3 in amino acids: CASSYLAGGYNEQFF. The CDR3 nucleotides are TGTGCCAGCAGTTACCTAGCGGGAGGGTACAATGAGCAGTTCTTC.

This clone was observed a few times. This chain links TRBV11-3 with TRBJ1-6; no clear D gene. Trimming pared 0 bases from V and 0 bases from J, leaving 6 bases between. Germline CDR1 and CDR2: SGHNT and YENEEA. CDR3 size: 16 residues. In DNA, the CDR3 is TGTGCCAGCAGCTTAGACGGCAGCTCCTATAATTCACCCCTCCACTTT. Amino acids: CASSLDGSSYNSPLHF.

This clone has a handful of counts. The gene calls are TRBV19 and TRBJ2-1; D is uncertain. The V end was cut by 4 bases, the J end by 8 bases, with 9 bases between. The CDR3 totals 12 residues. Germline values: CDR1 LNHDA, CDR2 SQIVND (reference sequence). In DNA form, the CDR3 reads TGTGCCAGTAGTAATTACCCGCATGAGCAGTTCTTC. It translates to CASSNYPHEQFF.

This clone was found a few times. CDR3 coding DNA: TGTGCCAGCAGCTGGACAGGGCGCTCTGGGGCCAACGTCCTGACTTTC. Translated: CASSWTGRSGANVLTF. The V call is TRBV11-3, the J call TRBJ2-6; 8 bases are a match to TRBD1. The V gene end was trimmed by 4 bases and the J gene end by 0 bases; junction bases not matched to a gene: 2. This CDR3 region has 16 residues. The germline CDR1 and CDR2 sequences are SGHNT and YENEEA.

This clone has only a few counts. This chain uses TRBV28 with TRBJ2-7, with TRBD2 matching over 8 bases. Germline trimming cut 4 bases from V and 3 bases from J; bases unmatched to any gene: 8. Germline V gene lookup returns CDR1 MDHEN and CDR2 SYDVKM. This CDR3 region has 15 residues. Here the CDR3 reads CASSSQRENIYEQYF. As DNA, the CDR3 is TGTGCCAGCAGTTCCCAGCGGGAGAACATCTACGAGCAGTACTTC.

This clone came up a few times. The gene calls are TRBV28 and TRBJ2-7, with 7 bases matching TRBD1. V lost 6 bases to trimming and J lost 2 bases; unmatched junction nucleotides: 10. This CDR3 contains 15 residues. Germline V gene lookup returns CDR1 MDHEN and CDR2 SYDVKM. The chain's CDR3 is CASRPVPGQPYEQYF. The CDR3, as DNA: TGTGCCAGCAGACCTGTCCCGGGACAGCCCTACGAGCAGTACTTC.

The rearrangement links TRBV12-5 to TRBJ1-1; D unclear. Per germline, CDR1 LGHNT and CDR2 FRNRAP. CDR3 length equals 13 residues. Here the CDR3 DNA reads TGTGCCTCACAGACCAGGAGGAACACTGAAGCTTTCTTT. Translated, it gives CASQTRRNTEAFF.

The chain is built from TRBV11-3 and TRBJ1-2; no definite D call. V was shortened by 5 bases and J by 8 bases, with 18 bases between the two germline ends. This CDR3 is built from 14 residues. Germline lookup yields CDR1 SGHNT and CDR2 YENEEA. The DNA for the CDR3 is TGTGCCAGCAGCACCCCCGGGAGCTTCTGGGGCTACACCTTC. As protein: CASSTPGSFWGYTF.

This clone was found a few times. V and J are TRBV6-8 and TRBJ1-1; TRBD1 aligns across 7 bases. CDR1 is MNHGY, CDR2 SAAAGT, per germline. The V segment lost 3 bases and the J segment 1 base; nucleotides outside the gene matches: 5. The CDR3 runs to 15 residues. The CDR3 region is CASSYSGTANTEAFF. The CDR3 bases are TGTGCCAGCAGTTATTCCGGGACAGCGAACACTGAAGCTTTCTTT.